This TCR beta chain comes out of a study of radiotherapy plus CTLA-4 blockade in lung cancer. Profiled with immunoSEQ multiplex PCR; TCRdb holds only in-frame clones, not every one. Of about 82,000 clones listed, about 78% are singletons. CDR1 and CDR2 (germline): SGHNT, YYREEE (reference sequence). Trimming at V came to 4 bases and at J to 1 base, leaving 14 bases not matched to a gene. CDR3 length: 18 amino acids. Specimen: peripheral blood, collected from a patient treated with radiotherapy plus ipilimumab. This receptor was obtained from a human donor with non-small cell lung cancer that progressed on radiotherapy plus ipilimumab. This rearrangement joins TRBV5-4 to TRBJ2-7; TRBD1 aligns across 10 bases. This CDR3 is CASSLSRDRGRDSYEQYF. CDR3 DNA: TGTGCCAGCAGCCTGTCCCGGGACAGGGGCCGAGATTCCTACGAGCAGTACTTC.